Below are 28 T cell receptor beta chains sequenced from a single sample in a study of T cell responses to AZD1222 COVID-19 vaccine. TCRdb's copy holds only in-frame clones and misses some; the assay was immunoSEQ multiplex PCR. The table lists around 130,000 clones, 93% of them singletons. The source was peripheral blood, collected on day 0 of AZD1222 vaccination. Receptors were obtained from an adult in good health.

The rearrangement uses TRBV7-9 and TRBJ1-4; TRBD1 matches 10 bases. The CDR3 runs to 15 residues. Trimming removed 5 bases from V and 8 bases from J; junction bases left unmatched: 8. CDR1 and CDR2 from the germline V gene are SEHNR and FQNEAQ (reference sequence). The CDR3 loop is CASSPIRDRGEKLFF. The CDR3 nucleotides read TGTGCCAGCAGCCCGATCCGGGACAGGGGAGAAAAACTGTTTTTT.

V usage is TRBV7-2 and J usage is TRBJ2-7, with no clear D. The V gene lost 4 bases and the J gene lost 0 bases, with 13 bases spanning the gap. The germline V gene has CDR1 SGHTA and CDR2 FQGNSA. CDR3 length: 15 amino acids. CDR3 DNA: TGTGCCAGCAGCTCTCCGAATGTGAGCTCCTACGAGCAGTACTTC. This gives the protein CASSSPNVSSYEQYF.

This clone was detected only a few times. The gene calls are TRBV18 and TRBJ1-5, with D possibly TRBD1 on 6 matching bases. CDR3 length: 15 amino acids. Per germline, CDR1 KGHSH and CDR2 LQKENI. The ends were cut back, 3 bases at V and 2 bases at J, with 11 bases in the middle. The CDR3 sequence: CASSPDSSGNQPQHF. DNA of the CDR3: TGTGCCAGCTCACCGGACAGCAGCGGCAATCAGCCCCAGCATTTT.

This clone was seen only once. The chain combines TRBV7-9 with TRBJ1-6; D gene ambiguous. Germline V gene data show CDR1 as SEHNR and CDR2 as FQNEAQ (reference sequence). The CDR3 consists of 14 residues. V dropped 1 base and J dropped 7 bases, with 8 bases sitting between them. CDR3 coding DNA: TGTGCCAGCAGCTTAGGGTTCGGGAATTCACCCCTCCACTTT. Translating gives CASSLGFGNSPLHF.

The chain has TRBV19 and TRBJ2-2; D may be TRBD1 (5 bases). This CDR3 spans 14 amino acids. V lost 4 bases, J lost 2 bases, and 8 bases lay in between. Germline V lookup: CDR1 LNHDA, CDR2 SQIVND (reference sequence). The CDR3 DNA reads TGTGCCAGTAGTACCGACAGAAACACCGGGGAGCTGTTTTTT. Amino acid sequence: CASSTDRNTGELFF.

CDR3 sequence reads: CASSQTGGRTEAFF. CDR3 nucleotides: TGCGCCAGCAGCCAGACAGGGGGAAGGACTGAAGCTTTCTTT. The gene calls are TRBV10-1 and TRBJ1-1; 9 bases match TRBD1. The trim removed 6 bases at V and 5 bases at J, leaving 7 bases unmatched. Germline V gives CDR1 WNHNN, CDR2 SYGVQD (reference sequence). This CDR3 comprises 14 residues.

The chain joins TRBV27 to TRBJ2-7; possibly TRBD2 for D (7 bases). Germline values: CDR1 MNHEY, CDR2 SMNVEV (reference sequence). The CDR3 extends over 14 amino acids. V shed 6 bases and J shed 0 bases, with 12 bases lying between them. The CDR3 loop reads CASRRGGGSYEQYF. The DNA for the CDR3 is TGTGCCAGCAGGAGAGGGGGGGGCTCCTACGAGCAGTACTTC.

The genes are TRBV19 and TRBJ1-1; D not certain. The CDR3 spans 11 residues. Trimming shortened V by 5 bases and J by 8 bases, and 9 bases separated the two germline ends. The V gene's germline CDR1 is LNHDA and CDR2 SQIVND (reference sequence). The CDR3 nucleotides read TGTGCCAGTAGTTCTGCAGAAGAAGCTTTCTTT. Residues: CASSSAEEAFF.

The CDR3 loop reads CSASYGDSVDRLHF. In DNA, the CDR3 is TGCAGTGCTAGTTACGGGGACAGCGTCGACCGGCTCCACTTT. The chain links TRBV20-1 to TRBJ1-6, with 7 bases lining up with TRBD1. The germline CDR1 and CDR2 sequences are DFQATT and SNEGSKA (reference sequence). Trimming took 3 bases from V and 16 from J; bases not matched to a gene: 15. The CDR3 has 14 amino acids.

This clone was observed a single time. The chain is built from TRBV27 and TRBJ2-7; possible D gene TRBD1, 5 bases. The V gene's germline CDR1 is MNHEY and CDR2 SMNVEV (reference sequence). This CDR3 contains 14 residues. Trimming stripped 6 bases from V and 6 bases from J, with 18 bases between. The CDR3 nucleotides are TGTGCCAGCAGGGAAGCAGGGCTGGCAGGCGAGCAGTACTTC. This gives the protein CASREAGLAGEQYF.

J is TRBJ1-1 and V is TRBV19; no firm D call. This CDR3 spans 12 amino acids. V lost 9 bases, J lost 0 bases, and 8 bases lay in between. Germline CDR1 LNHDA, CDR2 SQIVND (reference sequence). CDR3 nucleotides: TGTGCCAGCTCCCACTTGAACACTGAAGCTTTCTTT. This sequence encodes CASSHLNTEAFF.

J is TRBJ1-2 and V is TRBV7-9; D gene unclear. This CDR3 has 12 amino acids. V lost 5 bases and J lost 4, with 8 bases in between. In germline, CDR1 is SEHNR, CDR2 FQNEAQ (reference sequence). The CDR3 region has the DNA TGTGCCAGCAGCATTGGTGGCTATGGCTACACCTTC. Amino acids: CASSIGGYGYTF.

The genes are TRBV11-2 and TRBJ2-3; D tentatively fits TRBD1 or TRBD2 (5 bases each). CDR3 size: 15 residues. CDR1 is SGHAT and CDR2 is FQNNGV in the germline V gene. Trimming removed 7 bases at V and 2 bases at J, with 16 bases between. The CDR3 reads CASTQGSGLTDTQYF. The CDR3 coding sequence is TGTGCCAGCACCCAGGGAAGTGGACTCACAGATACGCAGTATTTT. The variable domain in full, with the rest retrieved from reference TRBV11-2 and TRBJ2-3, is EAGVAQSPRYKIIEKRQSVAFWCNPISGHATLYWYQQILGQGPKLLIQFQNNGVVDDSQLPKDRFSAERLKGVDSTLKIQPAKLEDSAVYLCASTQGSGLTDTQYFGPGTRLTVL.

This clone was seen once. This rearrangement joins TRBV7-9 to TRBJ2-2; 11 bases fit TRBD2. The CDR3 extends over 16 amino acids. The germline V gene encodes CDR1 SEHNR and CDR2 FQNEAQ (reference sequence). The ends lost 5 bases at V and 3 bases at J; junction bases unmatched: 5. Written as DNA, the CDR3 is TGTGCCAGCAGCGATGGGACTAGCGGATACACCGGGGAGCTGTTTTTT. It yields the protein CASSDGTSGYTGELFF.

V and J are TRBV2 and TRBJ1-4; the D gene is possibly TRBD1 (5 bases). The V and J ends lost 8 bases and 8 bases respectively, with 18 bases between them. The germline V gene encodes CDR1 SNHLY and CDR2 FYNNEI. The CDR3 spans 14 residues. CDR3 nucleotides: TGTGCCAGCCTAGTAGTTGGGGCGAGGGAAAAACTGTTTTTT. Translated: CASLVVGAREKLFF.

J is TRBJ2-3 and V is TRBV14; D could derive from TRBD1 or TRBD2 (7 bases each). This CDR3 is 17 amino acids long. CDR1 is SGHDN, CDR2 FVKESK, per germline. V lost 4 bases and J 4 bases, leaving 21 bases between the germline ends. The CDR3 bases are TGTGCCAGCAGCCCAGGGAGGGGGCGGTCCCCGTCAGATACGCAGTATTTT. Translating gives CASSPGRGRSPSDTQYF.

The chain uses TRBV5-4 and TRBJ2-1; tentatively, D is TRBD1 or TRBD2 (5 bases each). V lost 0 bases, J lost 6 bases, and 19 bases lay in between. Germline V CDR1 and CDR2: SGHNT, YYREEE (reference sequence). The CDR3 contains 17 residues. CDR3 residues: CASSLGSPTGTGNEQFF. DNA of the CDR3: TGTGCCAGCAGCTTGGGGTCACCCACTGGGACCGGCAATGAGCAGTTCTTC. Supplemented by reference TRBV5-4 and TRBJ2-1, the full variable domain reads ETGVTQSPTHLIKTRGQQVTLRCSSQSGHNTVSWYQQALGQGPQFIFQYYREEENGRGNFPPRFSGLQFPNYSSELNVNALELDDSALYLCASSLGSPTGTGNEQFFGPGTRLTVL.

This chain connects TRBV6-2 or TRBV6-3 to TRBJ1-6, with 7 positions matching TRBD1. V shed 5 bases and J 7 bases; nucleotides not matched to a gene: 5. The germline V gene encodes CDR1 MNHEY and CDR2 SVGEGT. The CDR3 spans 14 residues. The CDR3 DNA reads as TGTGCCAGCAGTATACAGGGGTCAAATTCACCCCTCCACTTT. Its protein is CASSIQGSNSPLHF.

The V call is TRBV5-1, the J call TRBJ1-5; D unresolved. Trimming cost V 4 bases and J 4 bases, with 12 bases left between them. Germline values: CDR1 SGHRS, CDR2 YFSETQ. This CDR3 is 14 amino acids long. The CDR3 loop reads CASSPDGSNQPQHF. CDR3 sequence (DNA): TGCGCCAGCAGCCCGGACGGCTCTAATCAGCCCCAGCATTTT. Full variable domain (remainder filled in from reference TRBV5-1 and TRBJ1-5): KAGVTQTPRYLIKTRGQQVTLSCSPISGHRSVSWYQQTPGQGLQFLFEYFSETQRNKGNFPGRFSGRQFSNSRSEMNVSTLELGDSALYLCASSPDGSNQPQHFGDGTRLSIL.

The chain couples TRBV7-8 to TRBJ2-7; 11 bases match TRBD1. Germline V gives CDR1 SGHVS, CDR2 FQNEAQ. The V and J ends lost 1 base and 3 bases, in that order; junction bases with no gene match: 2. This CDR3 is built from 15 residues. DNA of the CDR3: TGTGCCAGCAGCTTAGGGACAGGGGGCATCTACGAGCAGTACTTC. Its protein is CASSLGTGGIYEQYF.

This sequence joins TRBV30 and TRBJ1-3; D gene uncertain. V was trimmed by 0 bases and J by 4 bases, leaving 7 bases between them. The V gene's germline CDR1 is GTSNPN and CDR2 SVGIG (reference sequence). The CDR3 consists of 13 residues. This chain's CDR3 is CAWSVEAGNTIYF. CDR3 sequence (DNA): TGTGCCTGGAGTGTAGAGGCAGGAAACACCATATATTTT.

This chain's CDR3 is CASSHYDRLNYGYTF. CDR3 bases: TGTGCCAGCAGCCACTATGACAGATTGAACTATGGCTACACCTTC. The chain links TRBV3-1 (or the pseudogene TRBV3-2) to TRBJ1-2, with D perhaps TRBD1 (5 bases). CDR3 length equals 15 residues. CDR1 is LGHDT and CDR2 is YNNKEL in the germline V gene (reference sequence). Trimming cost V 3 bases and J 2 bases, with 13 bases left between them.

The rearrangement uses TRBV6-4 and TRBJ1-2, with D perhaps TRBD1 (5 bases). V lost 6 bases, J lost 7 bases, and 15 bases lay in between. Germline CDR1 and CDR2: MRHNA and SNTAGT. The CDR3 spans 13 residues. Here the CDR3 DNA reads TGTGCCAGCAGGAAGACAGAAGACGGTGGCTACACCTTC. It encodes CASRKTEDGGYTF.

This clone was seen once. The genes are TRBV7-6 and TRBJ2-2; 7 nucleotides agree with TRBD1. CDR3 length equals 16 residues. The ends lost 4 bases at V and 5 bases at J; junction bases unmatched: 10. In germline, CDR1 is SGHVS, CDR2 FNYEAQ. This CDR3 reads CASSSPQGQWTGELFF. In DNA form, the CDR3 reads TGTGCCAGCAGCTCGCCACAGGGGCAGTGGACCGGGGAGCTGTTTTTT. The entire variable domain, with the rest obtained from reference TRBV7-6 and TRBJ2-2, is as follows: GAGVSQSPRYKVTKRGQDVALRCDPISGHVSLYWYRQALGQGPEFLTYFNYEAQQDKSGLPNDRFSAERPEGSISTLTIQRTEQRDSAMYRCASSSPQGQWTGELFFGEGSRLTVL.

The chain carries TRBV28 and TRBJ1-2; D is perhaps TRBD1 (6 bases). Trimming took off 2 bases at V and 7 bases at J, with 20 bases between the two ends. This CDR3 spans 16 amino acids. In germline, CDR1 is MDHEN, CDR2 SYDVKM. The CDR3 coding sequence is TGTGCCAGCAGTTTACGAAAGTTAGGGGGTCGGGTTGGCTACACCTTC. This encodes CASSLRKLGGRVGYTF.

Details on this clone: At one end, the junction sequence differs from germline, possibly due to a read error. CDR3 sequence (DNA): TGTGCCAGCTCACCCCCCCTAAGCGCCTTC. Residues: CASSPPLSAF. The chain joins TRBV18 to TRBJ1-2; D remains unclear. Germline CDR1 and CDR2: KGHSH and LQKENI. There are 10 residues in the CDR3.

J is TRBJ2-1 and V is TRBV6-5; no clear D gene. The V and J ends lost 0 bases and 8 bases respectively, with 5 bases between them. Germline values: CDR1 MNHEY, CDR2 SVGAGI. This CDR3 contains 12 residues. The CDR3 reads CASSYSGYEQFF. CDR3 DNA: TGTGCCAGCAGTTACTCAGGATATGAGCAGTTCTTC.

There are a few counts of this clone. This rearrangement joins TRBV5-1 to TRBJ1-1; D unclear. The CDR3 spans 14 residues. The germline CDR1 and CDR2 sequences are SGHRS and YFSETQ. Trimming pared 4 bases from V and 0 bases from J, leaving 10 bases between. CDR3 DNA: TGCGCCAGCAGCCGAGGGCCCATGAACACTGAAGCTTTCTTT. The encoded protein is CASSRGPMNTEAFF.